The clone carrying this TCR beta chain was picked up one time. This specimen belongs to a study of blood T cell repertoires in COVID-19. Overall study context: T cells, B-cell-depleted T cells, or PBMCs supplied cDNA or gDNA.

CDR1 and CDR2 (germline): SGHRS, YFSETQ. Trimming took off 4 bases at V and 0 bases at J, with 8 bases between the two ends. CDR3 size: 14 residues. The repertoire was sequenced with immunoSEQ multiplex PCR; TCRdb's copy has only in-frame clones and lacks some. Of about 200,000 clones detected, 65% to 85% appear once; the ten largest clones hold under 11%. The gene calls are TRBV5-1 and TRBJ1-3; no definite D call. This clonotype was sampled from a woman over 75 with acute or convalescent COVID-19. Material: peripheral blood. The CDR3 DNA follows: TGCGCCAGCAGCCAACCTAGCTCTGGAAACACCATATATTTT. As protein: CASSQPSSGNTIYF.